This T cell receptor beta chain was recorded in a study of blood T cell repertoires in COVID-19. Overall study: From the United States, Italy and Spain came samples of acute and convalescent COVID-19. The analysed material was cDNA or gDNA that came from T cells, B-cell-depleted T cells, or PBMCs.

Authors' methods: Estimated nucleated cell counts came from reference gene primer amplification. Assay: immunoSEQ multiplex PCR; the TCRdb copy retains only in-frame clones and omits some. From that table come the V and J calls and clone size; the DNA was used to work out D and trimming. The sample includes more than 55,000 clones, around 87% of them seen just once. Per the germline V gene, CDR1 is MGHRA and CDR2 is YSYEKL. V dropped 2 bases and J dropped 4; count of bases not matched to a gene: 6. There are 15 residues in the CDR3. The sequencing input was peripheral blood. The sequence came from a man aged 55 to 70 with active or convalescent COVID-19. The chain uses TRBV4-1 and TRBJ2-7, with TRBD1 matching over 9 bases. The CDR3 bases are TGCGCCAGCAGCCAAACCGGGACAGGGAGGTACGAGCAGTACTTC. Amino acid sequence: CASSQTGTGRYEQYF.